The clone carrying this T cell receptor beta chain was seen a few times. For TCR, cDNA came from 5'RACE template switching, which added a universal primer site and UMIs. MiXCR, applied by TCRdb to the 5' RACE reads, yields one record per CDR3 protein. The profile shows some 340,000 distinct CDR3 sequences, over 8.5% of them singletons. The CDR3 covers 15 residues. V lost 4 bases to trimming and J lost 8 bases, with 18 bases between them. CDR1 SGHRS and CDR2 YFSETQ come from the germline V gene. This entry comes from a study of T cells after yellow fever vaccination. The sequences come from CD4+ T cells sorted from PBMCs, collected 45 days after the yellow fever booster vaccination. The chain recombines TRBV5-1 with TRBJ2-2; tentatively, D is TRBD1 (6 bases). This clonotype was obtained from a man aged 18 to 30 who received the YFV17D yellow fever vaccine. The DNA for the CDR3 is TGCGCCAGCAGCCCTACTACAGGGACAACGGGGGAGCTGTTTTTT. Translation gives CASSPTTGTTGELFF.